The next 14 T cell receptor beta chains were all read from a single sample in a study of molecular identifiers for immune sequencing clone quantification. TCRdb re-analysed the PCR reads in MiXCR, keeping a single row per CDR3 protein. Of just over 95,000 distinct CDR3 sequences listed, roughly 24% were seen once; the top ten hold roughly 1%. Specimen: naive CD8+ T cells from blood, with Jurkat cell RNA spiked in. The sample's subset: FACS-sorted CD8+CD4-CCR7+CD45RA+ naive T cells. The origin of the receptors is a human donor in good health. Some libraries in this study had Jurkat cell RNA spiked in.

This clonotype was seen ten or more times. The V and J genes are TRBV19 and TRBJ1-6; D is ambiguous. Per the germline V gene, CDR1 is LNHDA and CDR2 is SQIVND (reference sequence). CDR3 length: 15 amino acids. The ends were cut back, 5 bases at V and 0 bases at J, with 8 bases in the middle. The chain's CDR3 is CASSPVGSYNSPLHF. The CDR3 region has the DNA TGTGCCAGTAGTCCCGTCGGCTCCTATAATTCACCCCTCCACTTT. Full variable domain (missing parts from reference TRBV19 and TRBJ1-6): DGGITQSPKYLFRKEGQNVTLSCEQNLNHDAMYWYRQDPGQGLRLIYYSQIVNDFQKGDIAEGYSVSREKKESFPLTVTSAQKNPTAFYLCASSPVGSYNSPLHFGNGTRLTVT.

On this clonotype: A read error may explain this, as a much larger clone is one base away. The rearrangement links TRBV12-3 or TRBV12-4 to TRBJ2-7; D is possibly TRBD1 or TRBD2 (6 bases each). CDR3 length: 14 amino acids. V lost 1 base and J 4 bases, leaving 11 bases between the germline ends. CDR3 sequence (DNA): TGTGCCAGCAGTTTAGACGGGGGCGGGTACGAGCAGTACTTC. Amino acid sequence: CASSLDGGGYEQYF.

There are many counts of this clonotype. The chain recombines TRBV4-1 with TRBJ2-1; 16 bases are a match to TRBD2. J was trimmed by 7 bases and V by 0 bases; bases with no gene match: 6. CDR3 length equals 18 residues. CDR1 MGHRA and CDR2 YSYEKL come from the germline V gene. The CDR3 DNA reads as TGCGCCAGCAGCCAAGAGGGACTAGCGGGGGGGCCGGAGAATGAGCAGTTCTTC. It encodes CASSQEGLAGGPENEQFF.

This clonotype appeared many times. The rearrangement joins TRBV7-9 to TRBJ1-5; D ambiguous. Trimming left V 5 bases short and J 7 bases short, with 12 bases between. Germline V CDR1 and CDR2: SEHNR, FQNEAQ (reference sequence). This CDR3 contains 13 residues. The CDR3 DNA reads as TGTGCCAGCAGCATTGGGGATTGGCAGCCCCAGCATTTT. As protein: CASSIGDWQPQHF.

The rearrangement links TRBV6-1 to TRBJ2-5, with a tentative D call TRBD2 (5 bases). The CDR3 consists of 11 residues. The germline V gene encodes CDR1 MNHNS and CDR2 SASEGT. V was shortened by 6 bases and J by 3 bases, with 5 bases between the two germline ends. The CDR3 region has the DNA TGTGCCAGCAGGAGGGAAGAGACCCAGTACTTC. It encodes CASRREETQYF.

Ten or more counts support this clonotype. CDR3 nucleotide sequence: TGTGCCAGCAGTTCACCGGGAGACAATGAGCAGTTCTTC. As protein: CASSSPGDNEQFF. The rearrangement uses TRBV27 and TRBJ2-1; possible D gene TRBD2, 6 bases. The V end lost 4 bases, the J end lost 5 bases, and 9 bases lay between the germline ends. The CDR3 has 13 amino acids. Per germline, CDR1 MNHEY and CDR2 SMNVEV (reference sequence).

This clonotype was seen at least ten times. The chain joins TRBV27 to TRBJ2-3; the match to TRBD1 covers 9 bases. CDR3 length equals 16 residues. Germline-derived CDR1 and CDR2 are MNHEY and SMNVEV (reference sequence). V lost 4 bases, J lost 6 bases, and 11 bases stayed unmatched. This CDR3 reads CASSSRTGVGLDTQYF. Written as DNA, the CDR3 is TGTGCCAGCAGTTCCAGGACAGGGGTGGGGCTGGATACGCAGTATTTT.

The rearrangement uses TRBV20-1 and TRBJ2-4; 9 positions agree with TRBD2. V lost 1 base, J lost 4 bases, and 14 bases stayed unmatched. Germline lookup yields CDR1 DFQATT and CDR2 SNEGSKA (reference sequence). The CDR3 totals 18 residues. The CDR3 coding sequence is TGCAGTGCTAGAGGACCAAGACTAGCGGCAAAATCAAAAAACATTCAGTACTTC. Encoded protein: CSARGPRLAAKSKNIQYF.

This clonotype was seen many times. The chain carries TRBV5-1 and TRBJ2-1; 9 nucleotides line up with TRBD2. The CDR3 length is 21 residues. Germline lookup yields CDR1 SGHRS and CDR2 YFSETQ. With V trimmed by 0 bases and J by 8 bases, 24 bases remained unmatched. CDR3 in DNA: TGCGCCAGCAGCTTGGCCTATGGGCTAGCGGGGCACACGCGACCTACACATGAGCAGTTCTTC. The encoded protein is CASSLAYGLAGHTRPTHEQFF.

This clonotype was seen a handful of times. A clone one base away is much larger, so this may be a read error. The CDR3 region has the DNA TGTGCCAGCAGCCAAGGGACTGGCGCAGATACGCAGTATTTT. Translated, it gives CASSQGTGADTQYF. The chain couples TRBV5-4 to TRBJ2-3; tentative D call: TRBD2 (6 bases). Trimming stripped 4 bases from V and 4 bases from J, with 13 bases between. Germline-derived CDR1 and CDR2 are SGHNT and YYREEE (reference sequence). The CDR3 runs to 14 residues.

This clonotype was counted only a few times. This could be a read error, since a much larger clone is one nucleotide away. The rearrangement uses TRBV5-3 and TRBJ2-7; weak D call: TRBD1 (5 bases). TRBV5-3 is noted as an ORF with a role that remains uncertain. The CDR3 extends over 15 amino acids. CDR3 protein: CASSLGQGKTYEQYF. The CDR3 DNA reads as TGTGCCAGCAGCTTGGGTCAGGGCAAAACCTACGAGCAGTACTTC.

The sample holds a few counts of this clonotype. This could be a read error, since a much larger clone is one nucleotide away. This chain connects TRBV4-3 to TRBJ2-6; possible D gene TRBD1, 5 bases. Germline V gene sequence: CDR1 LGHNA, CDR2 YSLEER. The CDR3 is 16 amino acids. In nucleotides, the CDR3 is TGCGCCAGCAGCCAAGATTCGGTCTCTGGGGCCAACGTCCTGGCTTTC. Its protein product is CASSQDSVSGANVLAF.

This clonotype was found once. Just one base apart from a much larger clone, this may be a read error. This chain joins TRBV2 and TRBJ2-3; 15 bases are shared with TRBD2. The CDR3 is made up of 18 amino acids. From germline, CDR1 is SNHLY and CDR2 FYNNEI. CDR3 sequence (DNA): TGTGCCAGCAATGGACTAGCGGGAGGGTGGGACCTCACAGATATGCAGTATTTT. The encoded protein is CASNGLAGGWDLTDMQYF.

A note on this clonotype: A much larger clone sits a single nucleotide away, making a read error possible. CDR3 sequence (DNA): TGTGCCAGCAGTGAAGGGACAGGGTGGTCCCACGAGCAGTACTTC. Translation gives CASSEGTGWSHEQYF. The chain joins TRBV2 to TRBJ2-7; TRBD1 agrees at 8 bases. CDR3 length equals 15 residues. Germline-derived CDR1 and CDR2 are SNHLY and FYNNEI. Unmatched junction bases numbered 7, after V lost 1 base and J lost 5 bases.